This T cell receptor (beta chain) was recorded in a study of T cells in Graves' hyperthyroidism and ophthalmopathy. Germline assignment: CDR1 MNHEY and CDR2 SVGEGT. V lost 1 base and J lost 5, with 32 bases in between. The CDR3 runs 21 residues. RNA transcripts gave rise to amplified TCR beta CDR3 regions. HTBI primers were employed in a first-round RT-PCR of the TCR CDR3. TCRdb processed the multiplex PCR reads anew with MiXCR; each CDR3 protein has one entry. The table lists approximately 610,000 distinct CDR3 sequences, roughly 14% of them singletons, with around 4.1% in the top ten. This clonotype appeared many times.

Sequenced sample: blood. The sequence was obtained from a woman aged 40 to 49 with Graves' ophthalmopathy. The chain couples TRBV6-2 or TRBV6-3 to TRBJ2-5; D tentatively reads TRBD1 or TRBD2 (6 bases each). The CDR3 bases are TGTGCCAGCAGTTACTGGGTCCCCCAGGGAGGAGTCCAGGGGACCTGGGAGACCCAGTACTTC. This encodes CASSYWVPQGGVQGTWETQYF.